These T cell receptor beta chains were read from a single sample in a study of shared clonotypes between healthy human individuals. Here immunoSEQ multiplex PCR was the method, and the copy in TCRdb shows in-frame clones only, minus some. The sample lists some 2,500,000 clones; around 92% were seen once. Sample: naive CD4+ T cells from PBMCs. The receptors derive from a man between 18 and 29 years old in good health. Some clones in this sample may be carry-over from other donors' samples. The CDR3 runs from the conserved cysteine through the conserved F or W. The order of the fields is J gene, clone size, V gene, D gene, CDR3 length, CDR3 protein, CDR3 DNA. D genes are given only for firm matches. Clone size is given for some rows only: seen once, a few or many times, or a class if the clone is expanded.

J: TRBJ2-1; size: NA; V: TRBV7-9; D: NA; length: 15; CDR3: CASSLGSGVWNEQFF; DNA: TGTGCCAGCAGCTTAGGTTCCGGGGTTTGGAATGAGCAGTTCTTC
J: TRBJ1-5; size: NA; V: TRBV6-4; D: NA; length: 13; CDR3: CASSDSTGRPQHF; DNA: TGTGCCAGCAGTGACTCGACCGGCCGGCCCCAGCATTTT
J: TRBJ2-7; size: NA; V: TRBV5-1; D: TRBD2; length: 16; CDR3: CASSTASGAGLYEQYF; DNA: TGCGCCAGCAGCACGGCAAGCGGGGCGGGACTTTACGAGCAGTACTTC
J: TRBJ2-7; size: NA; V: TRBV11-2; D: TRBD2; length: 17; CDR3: CASSLGRGRHNSYEQYF; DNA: TGTGCCAGCAGCTTGGGCCGCGGGAGGCACAACTCCTACGAGCAGTACTTC
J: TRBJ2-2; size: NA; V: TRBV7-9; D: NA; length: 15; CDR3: CASSLTGKDTGELFF; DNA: TGTGCCAGCAGCCTAACAGGAAAGGACACCGGGGAGCTGTTTTTT
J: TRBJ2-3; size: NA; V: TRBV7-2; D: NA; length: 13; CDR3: CASSPSGARTQYF; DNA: TGTGCCAGCAGCCCCAGTGGGGCCCGTACGCAGTATTTT
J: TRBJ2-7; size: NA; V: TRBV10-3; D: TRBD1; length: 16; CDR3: CATSGTVNALSYEQYF; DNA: TGTGCCACCTCCGGGACAGTCAATGCCCTCTCCTACGAGCAGTACTTC
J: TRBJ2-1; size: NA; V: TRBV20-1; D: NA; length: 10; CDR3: CSATGNEQFF; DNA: TGCAGTGCTACCGGCAATGAGCAGTTCTTC
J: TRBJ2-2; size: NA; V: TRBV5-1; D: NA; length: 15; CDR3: CASSSVTGHTGELFF; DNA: TGCGCCAGCAGCTCCGTGACAGGACACACCGGGGAGCTGTTTTTT
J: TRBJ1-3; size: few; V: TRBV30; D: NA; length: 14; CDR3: CAWKEKHSGNTIYF; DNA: TGTGCCTGGAAGGAGAAACACTCTGGAAACACCATATATTTT
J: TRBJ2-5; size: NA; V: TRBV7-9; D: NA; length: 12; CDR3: CASSRPGETQYF; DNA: TGTGCCAGCAGCCGGCCAGGAGAGACCCAGTACTTC
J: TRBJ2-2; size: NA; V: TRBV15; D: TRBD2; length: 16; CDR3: CATSRGGRENTGELFF; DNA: TGTGCCACCAGCCGCGGCGGGAGGGAGAACACCGGGGAGCTGTTTTTT
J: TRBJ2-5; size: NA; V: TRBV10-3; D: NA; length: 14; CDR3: CAISGGRYQETQYF; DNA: TGTGCCATCAGTGGGGGACGGTATCAAGAGACCCAGTACTTC
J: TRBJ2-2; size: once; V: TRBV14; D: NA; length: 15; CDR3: CASSPRVPRPGELFF; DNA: TGTGCCAGCAGCCCCCGGGTCCCCCGCCCCGGGGAGCTGTTTTTT
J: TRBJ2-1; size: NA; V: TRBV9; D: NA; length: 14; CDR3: CASSVGRFPGEQFF; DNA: TGTGCCAGCAGCGTCGGACGCTTCCCTGGTGAGCAGTTCTTC
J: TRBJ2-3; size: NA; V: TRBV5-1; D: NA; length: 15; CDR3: CASSSRDKSTDTQYF; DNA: TGCGCCAGCAGCAGCCGGGACAAAAGCACAGATACGCAGTATTTT
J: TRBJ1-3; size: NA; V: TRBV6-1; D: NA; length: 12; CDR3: CASSAQGNTIYF; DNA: TGTGCCAGCAGTGCTCAGGGAAACACCATATATTTT
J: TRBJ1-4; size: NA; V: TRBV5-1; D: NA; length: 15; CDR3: CASRRGEATNEKLFF; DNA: TGCGCCAGCAGACGGGGGGAAGCAACTAATGAAAAACTGTTTTTT
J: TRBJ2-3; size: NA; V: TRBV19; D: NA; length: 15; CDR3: CASSPPRLGTDTQYF; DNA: TGTGCCAGTAGTCCCCCACGTCTGGGGACAGATACGCAGTATTTT
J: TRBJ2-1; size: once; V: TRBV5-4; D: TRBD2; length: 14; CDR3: CASSWGTSSNEQFF; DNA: TGTGCCAGCAGCTGGGGGACTAGCTCCAATGAGCAGTTCTTC
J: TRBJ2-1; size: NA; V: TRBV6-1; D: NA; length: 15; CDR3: CASSESGLYYNEQFF; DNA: TGTGCCAGCAGTGAATCTGGACTTTATTACAATGAGCAGTTCTTC
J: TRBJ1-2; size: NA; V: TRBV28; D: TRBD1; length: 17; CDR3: CASSQREGAVGDYGYTF; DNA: TGTGCCAGCAGTCAAAGGGAGGGGGCGGTTGGTGACTATGGCTACACCTTC